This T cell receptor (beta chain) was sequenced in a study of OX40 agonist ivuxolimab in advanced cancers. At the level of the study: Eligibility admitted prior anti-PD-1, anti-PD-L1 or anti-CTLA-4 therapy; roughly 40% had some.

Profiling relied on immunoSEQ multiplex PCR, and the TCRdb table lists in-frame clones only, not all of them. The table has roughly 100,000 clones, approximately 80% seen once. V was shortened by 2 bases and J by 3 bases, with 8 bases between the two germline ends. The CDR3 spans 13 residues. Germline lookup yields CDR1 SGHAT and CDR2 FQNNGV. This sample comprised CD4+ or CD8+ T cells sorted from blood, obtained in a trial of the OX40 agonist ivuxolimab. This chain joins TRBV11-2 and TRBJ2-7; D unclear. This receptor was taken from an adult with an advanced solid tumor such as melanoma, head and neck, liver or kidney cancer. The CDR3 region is CASSLNGFYEQYV. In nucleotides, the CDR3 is TGTGCCAGCAGCTTAAACGGGTTCTACGAGCAGTACGTC.